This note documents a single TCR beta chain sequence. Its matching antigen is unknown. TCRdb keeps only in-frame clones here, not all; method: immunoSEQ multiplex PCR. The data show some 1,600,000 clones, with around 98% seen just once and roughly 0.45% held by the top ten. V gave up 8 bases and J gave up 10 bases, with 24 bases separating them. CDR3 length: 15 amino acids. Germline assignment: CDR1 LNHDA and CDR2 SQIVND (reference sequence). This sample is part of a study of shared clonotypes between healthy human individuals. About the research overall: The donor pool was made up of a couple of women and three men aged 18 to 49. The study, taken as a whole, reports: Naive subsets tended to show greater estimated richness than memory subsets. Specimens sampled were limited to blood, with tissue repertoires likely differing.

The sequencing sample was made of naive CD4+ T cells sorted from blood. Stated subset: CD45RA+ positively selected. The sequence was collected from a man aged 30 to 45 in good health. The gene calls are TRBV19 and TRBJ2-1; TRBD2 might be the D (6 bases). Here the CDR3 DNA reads TGTGCCAGTTTCAGCCGGGACTTCGGATCCCAAGAGCAGTTCTTC. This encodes CASFSRDFGSQEQFF.